This T cell receptor (beta chain) was captured in a study of neurological immune-mediated disorders. Regarding this clonotype: No antigen is known for it. Being one base from a much bigger clone, this may be a read error.

Regarding the study as a whole: Expanded clones shared no CDR3 amino acid sequences across subjects, suggesting private repertoires in all groups.

The CDR3 extends over 14 amino acids. Looked up from germline, CDR1 is DFQATT and CDR2 is SNEGSKA (reference sequence). V lost 1 base and J lost 3, with 12 bases in between. The authors made cDNA by 5'RACE with 10-nucleotide random UMIs. TCRdb used MiXCR to reprocess the 5' RACE reads, holding one entry per CDR3 protein. The sample has about 77,000 distinct CDR3 sequences, around 9.9% seen once. This chain links TRBV20-1 with TRBJ1-2; D not certain. This TCR derives from a man aged 50 or older in good health. The specimen sequenced was PBMCs. For the CDR3, the DNA is TGCAGTGCTAGAGGAGGTCGGGGATACTATGGCTACACCTTC. Its translation is CSARGGRGYYGYTF.